This T cell receptor beta chain emerged from a study of control samples from healthy donors and cancer patients. Germline lookup yields CDR1 MDHEN and CDR2 SYDVKM. There are 15 residues in the CDR3. V shed 5 bases, J shed 3 bases, and the junction held 7 bases outside the gene matches. Clones were sequenced by immunoSEQ multiplex PCR, and TCRdb holds only the in-frame ones, with some missing. Among about 86,000 clones listed, about 92% were seen once. The clonotype was recovered from a woman in her thirties in good health. Sequencing was performed on blood. This chain connects TRBV28 to TRBJ2-1, with 7 bases aligning to TRBD1. The CDR3 sequence is CASSPWTGSYNEQFF. The CDR3 region has the DNA TGTGCCAGCAGTCCCTGGACAGGTAGCTACAATGAGCAGTTCTTC.